These 32 T cell receptor beta chains originate from one sample sequenced in a study of human T cells and chemical hapten exposure. Time point specified: pre-sensitization, week 0. The treatment was: therapeutic diphenylcyclopropenone sensitization with weekly scalp DPC. Each CDR3 protein is one row after TCRdb ran MiXCR on the RACE reads. The sample includes 180,000 or so distinct CDR3 sequences, around 30% of them seen just once. Here the sequenced sample was whole blood, taken in connection with sensitization to the hapten diphenylcyclopropenone (DPC). These receptors came from a woman under 40 with alopecia areata. Some clones in this sample may be carry-over from other donors' samples.

This clonotype was picked up a small number of times. This sequence joins TRBV7-2 and TRBJ1-2; the match to TRBD1 covers 12 bases. With V trimmed by 4 bases and J by 5 bases, 2 bases remained unmatched. Germline CDR1 reads SGHTA; CDR2 reads FQGNSA. This CDR3 contains 14 residues. DNA of the CDR3: TGTGCCAGCAGCTCGGGACAGGGGGCTTATGGCTACACCTTC. As protein: CASSSGQGAYGYTF. The variable domain in full, completed from reference TRBV7-2 and TRBJ1-2, reads GAGVSQSPSNKVTEKGKDVELRCDPISGHTALYWYRQSLGQGLEFLIYFQGNSAPDKSGLPSDRFSAERTGGSVSTLTIQRTQQEDSAVYLCASSSGQGAYGYTFGSGTRLTVV.

The rearrangement links TRBV4-3 to TRBJ2-5; tentatively, D is TRBD2 (5 bases). V was shortened by 0 bases and J by 9 bases, with 20 bases between the two germline ends. The CDR3 totals 16 residues. Germline values: CDR1 LGHNA, CDR2 YSLEER. CDR3 DNA: TGCGCCAGCAGCCAAGATTTGAACGTAGGGTCCGGGGCCCAGTACTTC. As protein: CASSQDLNVGSGAQYF.

The gene calls are TRBV7-9 and TRBJ2-7; 11 nucleotides match TRBD2. CDR3 length: 15 residues. The J segment lost 9 bases and the V segment lost 8 bases, leaving 15 bases of the junction unmatched. Germline lookup yields CDR1 SEHNR and CDR2 FQNEAQ (reference sequence). This CDR3 is CASLPSGGTLSGQYF. CDR3 in DNA: TGTGCCAGCTTACCTAGCGGGGGGACCCTTTCGGGGCAGTACTTC.

The rearrangement links TRBV20-1 to TRBJ1-5, with D tentatively TRBD1 (5 bases). Germline values: CDR1 DFQATT, CDR2 SNEGSKA (reference sequence). CDR3 length: 13 residues. The V gene lost 6 bases and the J gene lost 4 bases, with 13 bases spanning the gap. The CDR3 nucleotides are TGCAGTGCAGAGTGGGGGACTAATCAGCCCCAGCATTTT. It specifies CSAEWGTNQPQHF.

This sequence joins TRBV10-3 and TRBJ2-3; possibly TRBD1 for D (6 bases). Germline CDR1 and CDR2: ENHRY and SYGVKD. This CDR3 has 15 residues. V dropped 6 bases and J dropped 0 bases, with 13 bases sitting between them. CDR3 region: CAISDWTASTDTQYF. For the CDR3, the DNA is TGTGCCATCAGCGACTGGACAGCCAGCACAGATACGCAGTATTTT.

The chain combines TRBV15 with TRBJ2-2, with a tentative D call TRBD1 (5 bases). CDR1 and CDR2 (germline): LNHNV, YYDKDF (reference sequence). Trimming shortened V by 0 bases and J by 5 bases, and 13 bases separated the two germline ends. The CDR3 loop spans 16 amino acids. CDR3 loop: CATSRDFAGITGELFF. DNA for the CDR3: TGTGCCACCAGCAGAGACTTTGCAGGGATAACCGGGGAGCTGTTTTTT.

This clonotype has just a few counts. This chain uses TRBV6-5 with TRBJ2-7, with a possible D match to TRBD2 (6 bases). Germline loops: CDR1 MNHEY, CDR2 SVGAGI. CDR3 length equals 14 residues. Trimming took off 7 bases at V and 5 bases at J, with 18 bases between the two ends. The CDR3 nucleotides read TGTGCCAGCAATTTGGGGAGGAGGACCAACGAGCAGTACTTC. It encodes CASNLGRRTNEQYF.

This clonotype was seen a single time. The gene calls are TRBV7-2 and TRBJ1-5; 9 bases fit TRBD1. The CDR3 extends over 15 amino acids. Germline values: CDR1 SGHTA, CDR2 FQGNSA. V was clipped by 4 bases and J by 7 bases; unmatched bases: 8. CDR3 DNA sequence: TGTGCCAGCAGCTCAGGACAGGGGTCCTGGCAGCCCCAGCATTTT. Its protein product is CASSSGQGSWQPQHF.

This clonotype has a handful of counts. This chain's CDR3 is CASSLAVGRVTEAFF. The CDR3 bases are TGTGCCAGCAGTTTAGCGGTGGGCAGGGTCACTGAAGCTTTCTTT. The chain uses TRBV12-3 or TRBV12-4 and TRBJ1-1, with TRBD1 as a possible D gene (5 bases). V was pared by 0 bases and J by 4 bases, with 12 bases between. The CDR3 is 15 amino acids.

The rearrangement links TRBV4-2 to TRBJ2-1; TRBD2 agrees at 8 bases. Per the germline V gene, CDR1 is LGHNA and CDR2 is YNFKEQ. The CDR3 contains 15 residues. The junction had 3 bases not matched to a gene; V was cut back by 0 bases and J by 5 bases. The CDR3 nucleotides read TGTGCCAGCAGCCAAGAAGGACTAGCCGACAATGAGCAGTTCTTC. It translates to CASSQEGLADNEQFF.

The chain joins TRBV28 to TRBJ1-4; 9 bases are shared with TRBD1. The CDR3 length is 14 residues. The germline CDR1 and CDR2 sequences are MDHEN and SYDVKM. Losses at the gene ends were 5 bases for V and 8 bases for J; bases not matched to a gene: 6. The CDR3 reads CASSPGQGREKLFF. DNA of the CDR3: TGTGCCAGCAGTCCGGGACAGGGACGGGAAAAACTGTTTTTT.

This sequence joins TRBV28 and TRBJ1-2; maybe TRBD1 (6 bases). Germline V gene lookup returns CDR1 MDHEN and CDR2 SYDVKM. Trimming cost V 8 bases and J 8 bases, with 18 bases left between them. The CDR3 extends over 13 amino acids. The CDR3 reads CASRYPGERGYTF. CDR3 nucleotides: TGTGCCAGCCGCTATCCAGGGGAGAGAGGCTACACCTTC.

This clonotype has only a few counts. This chain connects TRBV4-1 to TRBJ2-3; tentatively, D is TRBD2 (5 bases). This CDR3 has 15 amino acids. Trimming pared 4 bases from V and 1 base from J, leaving 12 bases between. Germline CDR1 is MGHRA and CDR2 is YSYEKL. The CDR3, as DNA: TGCGCCAGCAGCCTAAGGGAGTCCCGCACAGATACGCAGTATTTT. This encodes CASSLRESRTDTQYF.

The chain uses TRBV6-5 and TRBJ1-6; D is undetermined. This CDR3 spans 14 amino acids. Trimming shortened V by 0 bases and J by 5 bases, and 5 bases separated the two germline ends. CDR1 is MNHEY, CDR2 SVGAGI, per germline. The DNA for the CDR3 is TGTGCCAGCAGTTACTCCGCCAATAATTCACCCCTCCACTTT. It translates to CASSYSANNSPLHF.

The chain employs TRBV6-1 and TRBJ1-5, with D tentatively TRBD1 (6 bases). Trimming stripped 2 bases from V and 7 bases from J, with 9 bases between. The length of the CDR3 is 13 residues. Germline V gives CDR1 MNHNS, CDR2 SASEGT. The CDR3 reads CASSEWGLQPQHF. CDR3 in DNA: TGTGCCAGCAGTGAATGGGGGCTCCAGCCCCAGCATTTT.

This clonotype was counted between two and nine times. V and J are TRBV6-2 or TRBV6-3 and TRBJ2-7; no clear D. Germline V lookup: CDR1 MNHEY, CDR2 SVGEGT. V lost 6 bases to trimming and J lost 5 bases, with 8 bases between them. The CDR3 totals 11 residues. The CDR3 DNA sequence: TGTGCCAGCAGCCACTCGAACGAGCAGTACTTC. Residues: CASSHSNEQYF.

This clonotype has a handful of counts. This chain joins TRBV21-1 and TRBJ1-4. TRBV21-1 is reported as a pseudogene. The CDR3 totals 16 residues. The CDR3 sequence is CASSNRARGLGEKLFF. CDR3 DNA sequence: TGTGCCAGCAGCAACAGGGCCCGGGGTTTAGGGGAAAAACTGTTTTTT.

The rearrangement joins TRBV7-2 to TRBJ2-7, with 9 bases matching TRBD2. The germline gives CDR1 SGHTA, CDR2 FQGNSA. The V gene end was trimmed by 4 bases and the J gene end by 4 bases; junction bases not matched to a gene: 2. The CDR3 loop spans 13 amino acids. The CDR3, as DNA: TGTGCCAGCAGCTCGACTAGCGGATACGAGCAGTACTTC. Its translation is CASSSTSGYEQYF.

The chain recombines TRBV28 with TRBJ1-1; tentatively, D is TRBD1 (6 bases). V lost 2 bases to trimming and J lost 1 base, with 20 bases between them. This CDR3 spans 18 amino acids. In germline, CDR1 is MDHEN, CDR2 SYDVKM. The CDR3 DNA is TGTGCCAGCAGTTTACGTAAGAGGGGGTTAGTAGGGAACACTGAAGCTTTCTTT. The encoded protein is CASSLRKRGLVGNTEAFF.

This chain links TRBV21-1 with TRBJ1-5. TRBV21-1 is termed a pseudogene. The length of the CDR3 is 18 residues. CDR3 loop: CASSKDPGVGYPNQPQHF. CDR3 nucleotides: TGTGCCAGCAGCAAAGATCCAGGAGTGGGTTACCCTAATCAGCCCCAGCATTTT.

CDR3 DNA: TGTGCCAGCAGCGCAACAGGCCCGGGAAACACCATATATTTT. Its translation: CASSATGPGNTIYF. The gene calls are TRBV7-2 and TRBJ1-3; possible D gene TRBD1, 5 bases. The CDR3 sequence is 14 residues long. The germline CDR1 and CDR2 sequences are SGHTA and FQGNSA. V was trimmed by 5 bases and J by 4 bases, leaving 12 bases between them.

The chain links TRBV29-1 to TRBJ2-1; D is ambiguous. Looked up from germline, CDR1 is SQVTM and CDR2 is ANQGSEA. This CDR3 has 14 amino acids. Between the trimmed V and J ends, which lost 3 bases and 1 base, there was a span of 10 bases. The CDR3 nucleotides read TGCAGCGTTGACTCCAGCCATTCCTACAATGAGCAGTTCTTC. Its translation is CSVDSSHSYNEQFF.

This clonotype was detected a few times. The rearrangement uses TRBV29-1 and TRBJ2-7, with 8 bases aligning to TRBD1. Germline loops: CDR1 SQVTM, CDR2 ANQGSEA. The CDR3 totals 13 residues. J lost 7 bases, V lost 3 bases, and 8 bases had no gene match. This CDR3 is CSVDTGGWGEQYF. The CDR3 coding sequence is TGCAGCGTTGACACAGGGGGTTGGGGGGAGCAGTACTTC.

This clonotype was recorded a few times. V is TRBV14 and J is TRBJ2-7; 8 positions match TRBD1. J gave up 5 bases and V 3 bases, and 6 bases lay outside the gene matches. The germline gives CDR1 SGHDN, CDR2 FVKESK. This CDR3 has 14 residues. The chain's CDR3 is CASSHPMDRDEQYF. The CDR3 region has the DNA TGTGCCAGCAGCCACCCGATGGACAGGGACGAGCAGTACTTC. The full variable domain, with the rest looked up from reference TRBV14 and TRBJ2-7, is EAGVTQFPSHSVIEKGQTVTLRCDPISGHDNLYWYRRVMGKEIKFLLHFVKESKQDESGMPNNRFLAERTGGTYSTLKVQPAELEDSGVYFCASSHPMDRDEQYFGPGTRLTVT.

The chain employs TRBV20-1 and TRBJ1-5, with 7 bases aligning to TRBD1. This CDR3 region has 13 residues. From germline, CDR1 is DFQATT and CDR2 SNEGSKA (reference sequence). V trimming: 0 bases; J trimming: 5 bases; junction bases outside the gene matches: 1. The CDR3 protein is CSARETGDQPQHF. The CDR3 DNA follows: TGCAGTGCTAGAGAAACAGGGGATCAGCCCCAGCATTTT.

This clonotype was detected only a few times. The chain uses TRBV12-3 or TRBV12-4 and TRBJ2-2; 10 bases align to TRBD1. V lost 6 bases and J lost 3; bases outside the gene matches: 4. The CDR3 runs to 15 residues. The CDR3 reads CASRPDRGDTGELFF. The CDR3 coding sequence is TGTGCCAGCAGACCGGACAGGGGGGACACCGGGGAGCTGTTTTTT.

The rearrangement joins TRBV28 to TRBJ1-2; 7 nucleotides match TRBD1. The junction had 7 bases not matched to a gene; V was cut back by 6 bases and J by 6 bases. This CDR3 region has 13 residues. Germline lookup yields CDR1 MDHEN and CDR2 SYDVKM. CDR3 protein: CASRPTGVDGYTF. The CDR3 bases are TGTGCCAGCAGGCCTACAGGGGTCGATGGCTACACCTTC.

This clonotype has just a few counts. The chain links TRBV29-1 to TRBJ2-5; a possible D gene is TRBD2 (5 bases). The CDR3 covers 13 residues. The germline CDR1 and CDR2 sequences are SQVTM and ANQGSEA. The V gene lost 2 bases and the J gene lost 6 bases, with 13 bases spanning the gap. The CDR3, as DNA: TGCAGCGTTGAAAGACCCGACGGGAAGACCCAGTACTTC. This codes for CSVERPDGKTQYF.

This chain joins TRBV12-3 or TRBV12-4 and TRBJ1-5; TRBD1 matches 11 bases. The CDR3 has 15 amino acids. The V segment lost 6 bases and the J segment 4 bases; nucleotides outside the gene matches: 5. DNA of the CDR3: TGTGCCAGCAGACCGGACAGGGGGCTAAATCAGCCCCAGCATTTT. This sequence encodes CASRPDRGLNQPQHF.

This clonotype was observed a handful of times. V usage is TRBV12-3 or TRBV12-4 and J usage is TRBJ2-1; maybe TRBD1 (6 bases). The V end was cut by 7 bases, the J end by 4 bases, with 11 bases between. The CDR3 is 13 amino acids. The CDR3 DNA follows: TGTGCCAGCACCGGGACACTTTACAATGAGCAGTTCTTC. Protein sequence: CASTGTLYNEQFF.

CDR3 coding DNA: TGTGCCAGCAGTTTGGGGTTGGGGTACACCGGGGAGCTGTTTTTT. It is translated as CASSLGLGYTGELFF. This rearrangement joins TRBV12-3 or TRBV12-4 to TRBJ2-2, with D unresolved. The CDR3 runs 15 residues. The ends were cut back, 3 bases at V and 3 bases at J, with 11 bases in the middle.

The V and J genes are TRBV10-3 and TRBJ2-6; D possibly corresponds to TRBD1 (5 bases). Per the germline V gene, CDR1 is ENHRY and CDR2 is SYGVKD. CDR3 size: 14 residues. Deletions cut 7 bases from V and 2 bases from J, with 9 bases between. The CDR3 reads CAITDTPGANVLTF. The CDR3 nucleotides are TGTGCCATCACGGACACCCCTGGGGCCAACGTCCTGACTTTC.